This T cell receptor beta chain originates from a study of beta chain features in type 1 diabetes. Sequencing targeted expressed TCRB transcripts, as all isolated RNA had been reverse transcribed. The table came from immunoSEQ multiplex PCR; TCRdb's copy has only in-frame clones and leaves some out. The sample lists about 250,000 clones; 12% to 15% were seen once. The CDR3 loop spans 15 amino acids. CDR1 and CDR2 (germline): MNHEY, SMNVEV (reference sequence). The germline V and J ends were trimmed by 3 bases and 3 bases, with 15 bases remaining between them. There are a few counts of this clone. The chain recombines TRBV27 with TRBJ2-7, with D unresolved. The sequence derives from a woman aged 35 to 49 in good health. Sequencing was done on a sample of naive CD4+ T cells from blood. This chain's CDR3 is CASSFSGVPHYEQYF. The CDR3 DNA is TGTGCCAGCAGTTTCTCCGGAGTTCCACACTACGAGCAGTACTTC.